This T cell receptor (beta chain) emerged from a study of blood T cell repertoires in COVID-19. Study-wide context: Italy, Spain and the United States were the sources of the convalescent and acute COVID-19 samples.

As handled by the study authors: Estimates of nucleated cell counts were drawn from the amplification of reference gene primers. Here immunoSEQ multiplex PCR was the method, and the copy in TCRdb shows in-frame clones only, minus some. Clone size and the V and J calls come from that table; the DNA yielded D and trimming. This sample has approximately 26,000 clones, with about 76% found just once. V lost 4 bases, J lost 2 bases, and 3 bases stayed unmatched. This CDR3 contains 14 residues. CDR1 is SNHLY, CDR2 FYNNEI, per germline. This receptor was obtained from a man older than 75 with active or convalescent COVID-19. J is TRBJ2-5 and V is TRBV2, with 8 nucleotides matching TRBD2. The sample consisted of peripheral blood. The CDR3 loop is CASSVVAGQETQYF. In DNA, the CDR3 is TGTGCCAGCAGTGTGGTAGCGGGGCAAGAGACCCAGTACTTC.